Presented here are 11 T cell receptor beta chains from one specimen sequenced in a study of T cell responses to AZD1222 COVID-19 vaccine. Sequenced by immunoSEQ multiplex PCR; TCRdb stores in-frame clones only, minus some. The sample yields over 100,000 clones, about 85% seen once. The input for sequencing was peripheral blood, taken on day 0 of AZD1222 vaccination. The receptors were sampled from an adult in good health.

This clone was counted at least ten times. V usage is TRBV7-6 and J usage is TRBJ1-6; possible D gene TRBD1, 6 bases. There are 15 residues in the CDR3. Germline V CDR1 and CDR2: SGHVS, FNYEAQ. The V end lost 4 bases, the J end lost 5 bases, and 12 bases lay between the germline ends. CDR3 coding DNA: TGTGCCAGCAGCTCCGCAGGGGAGGATAATTCACCCCTCCACTTT. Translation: CASSSAGEDNSPLHF.

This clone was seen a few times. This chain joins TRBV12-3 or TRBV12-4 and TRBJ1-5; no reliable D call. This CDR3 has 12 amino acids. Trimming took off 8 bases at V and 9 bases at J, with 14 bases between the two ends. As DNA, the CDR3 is TGTGCCAGCGGTGATAGGCGTCTGCCCCAGCATTTT. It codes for CASGDRRLPQHF.

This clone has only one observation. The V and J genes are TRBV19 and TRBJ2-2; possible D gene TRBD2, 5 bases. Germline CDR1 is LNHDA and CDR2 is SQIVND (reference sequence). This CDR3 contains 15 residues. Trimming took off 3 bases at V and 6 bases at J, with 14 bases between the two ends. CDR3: CASSISGLGAGELFF. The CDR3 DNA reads TGTGCCAGTAGTATCTCGGGGTTGGGTGCCGGGGAGCTGTTTTTT.

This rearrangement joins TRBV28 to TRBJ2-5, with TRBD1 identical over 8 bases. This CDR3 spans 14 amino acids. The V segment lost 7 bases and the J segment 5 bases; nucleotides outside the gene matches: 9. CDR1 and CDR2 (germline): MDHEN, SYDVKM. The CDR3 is CASTRPGGAETQYF. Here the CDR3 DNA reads TGTGCCAGCACCCGACCAGGGGGCGCGGAGACCCAGTACTTC.

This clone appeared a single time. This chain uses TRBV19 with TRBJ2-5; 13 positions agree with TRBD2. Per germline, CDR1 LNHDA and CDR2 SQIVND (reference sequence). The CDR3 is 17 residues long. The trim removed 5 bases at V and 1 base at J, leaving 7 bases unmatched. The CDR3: CASSSGLAGRGQETQYF. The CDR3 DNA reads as TGTGCCAGTAGTTCGGGACTAGCGGGACGAGGCCAAGAGACCCAGTACTTC.

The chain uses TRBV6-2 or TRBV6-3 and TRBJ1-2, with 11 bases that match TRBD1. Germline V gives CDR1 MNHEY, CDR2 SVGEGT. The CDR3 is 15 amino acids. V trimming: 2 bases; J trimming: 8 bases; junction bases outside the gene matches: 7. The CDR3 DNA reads TGTGCCAGCAGTTACGGCGGACAGGGGGCGCGAGGCTACACCTTC. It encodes CASSYGGQGARGYTF.

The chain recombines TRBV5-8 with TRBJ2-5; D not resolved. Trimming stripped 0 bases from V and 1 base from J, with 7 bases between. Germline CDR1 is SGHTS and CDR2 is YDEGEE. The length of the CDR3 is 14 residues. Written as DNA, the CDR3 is TGTGCCAGCAGCTTGGGGTTGACCCAAGAGACCCAGTACTTC. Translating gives CASSLGLTQETQYF.

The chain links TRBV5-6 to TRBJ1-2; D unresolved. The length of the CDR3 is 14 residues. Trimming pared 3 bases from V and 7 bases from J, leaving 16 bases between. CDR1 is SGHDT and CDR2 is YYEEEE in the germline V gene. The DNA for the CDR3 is TGTGCCAGCAGCTCCCGGGTTTCGACGAGTGGCTACACCTTC. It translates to CASSSRVSTSGYTF.

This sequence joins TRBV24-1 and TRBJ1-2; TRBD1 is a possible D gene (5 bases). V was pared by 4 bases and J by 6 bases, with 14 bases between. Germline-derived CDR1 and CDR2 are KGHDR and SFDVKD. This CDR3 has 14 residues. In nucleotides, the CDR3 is TGTGCCACCAGTGACCCCGGGACGGTTGATGGCTACACCTTC. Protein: CATSDPGTVDGYTF.

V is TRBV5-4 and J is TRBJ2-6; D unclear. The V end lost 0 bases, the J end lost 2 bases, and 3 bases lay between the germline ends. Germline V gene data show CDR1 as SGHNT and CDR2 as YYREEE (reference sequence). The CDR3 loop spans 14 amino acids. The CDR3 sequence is CASSLDAGANVLTF. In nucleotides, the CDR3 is TGTGCCAGCAGCTTGGACGCTGGGGCCAACGTCCTGACTTTC.

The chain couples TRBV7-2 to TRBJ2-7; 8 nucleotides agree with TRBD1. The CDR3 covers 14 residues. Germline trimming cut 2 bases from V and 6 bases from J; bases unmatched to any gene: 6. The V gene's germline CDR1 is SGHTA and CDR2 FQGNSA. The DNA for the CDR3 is TGTGCCAGCAGCTTACCAGGGGGCATGGTCGAGCAGTACTTC. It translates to CASSLPGGMVEQYF. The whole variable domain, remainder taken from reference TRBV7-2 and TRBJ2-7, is GAGVSQSPSNKVTEKGKDVELRCDPISGHTALYWYRQSLGQGLEFLIYFQGNSAPDKSGLPSDRFSAERTGGSVSTLTIQRTQQEDSAVYLCASSLPGGMVEQYFGPGTRLTVT.